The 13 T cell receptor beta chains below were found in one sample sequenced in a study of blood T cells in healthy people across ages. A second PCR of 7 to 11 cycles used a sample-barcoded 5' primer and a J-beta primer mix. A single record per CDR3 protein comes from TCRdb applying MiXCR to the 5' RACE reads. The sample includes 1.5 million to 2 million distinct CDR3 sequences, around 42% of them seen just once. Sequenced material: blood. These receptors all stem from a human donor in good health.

CDR3 sequence reads: CASSSGPTPNTEAFF. CDR3 nucleotides: TGTGCCAGCAGCTCCGGACCGACACCGAACACTGAAGCTTTCTTT. The gene calls are TRBV7-6 and TRBJ1-1; D remains unclear. Germline CDR1 reads SGHVS; CDR2 reads FNYEAQ. With 4 bases removed from V and 1 base from J, the gap between germline ends came to 13 bases. The CDR3 runs 15 residues.

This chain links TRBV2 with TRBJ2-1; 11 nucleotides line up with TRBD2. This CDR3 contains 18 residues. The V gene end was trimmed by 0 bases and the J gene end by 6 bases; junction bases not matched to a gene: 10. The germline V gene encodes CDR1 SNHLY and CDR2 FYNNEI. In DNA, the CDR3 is TGTGCCAGCAGTGAAGCGCTTCTGGAACTAGCGGGGGTCAATGAGCAGTTCTTC. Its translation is CASSEALLELAGVNEQFF.

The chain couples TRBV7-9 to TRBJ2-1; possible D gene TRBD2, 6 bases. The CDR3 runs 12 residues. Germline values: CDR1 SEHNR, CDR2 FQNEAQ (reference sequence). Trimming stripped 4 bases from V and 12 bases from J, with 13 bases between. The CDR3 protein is CASSSGRKGQFF. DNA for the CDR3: TGTGCCAGCAGCTCTGGGAGGAAGGGGCAGTTCTTC.

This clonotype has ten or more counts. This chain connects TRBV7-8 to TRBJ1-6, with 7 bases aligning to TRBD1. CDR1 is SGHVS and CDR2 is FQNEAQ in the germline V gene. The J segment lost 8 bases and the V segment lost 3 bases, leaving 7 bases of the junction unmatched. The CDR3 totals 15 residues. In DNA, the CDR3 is TGTGCCAGCAGCTTTAGACAGGGTGGTGATTCACCCCTCCACTTT. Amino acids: CASSFRQGGDSPLHF.

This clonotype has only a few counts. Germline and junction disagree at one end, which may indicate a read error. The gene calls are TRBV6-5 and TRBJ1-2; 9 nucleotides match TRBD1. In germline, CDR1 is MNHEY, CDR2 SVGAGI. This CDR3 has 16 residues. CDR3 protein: CASSRTGELGSYGYTF. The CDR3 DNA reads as TGTGCCAGCAGTCGGACAGGGGAATTGGGATCGTATGGTTACACCTTC.

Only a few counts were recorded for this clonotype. CDR3 protein: CSATLTSAYNEQFF. In DNA form, the CDR3 reads TGCAGCGCCACACTGACTAGCGCCTACAATGAGCAGTTCTTC. V is TRBV29-1 and J is TRBJ2-1; 8 bases match TRBD2. CDR3 length: 14 amino acids. The V gene end was trimmed by 7 bases and the J gene end by 2 bases; junction bases not matched to a gene: 7. Germline CDR1 is SQVTM and CDR2 is ANQGSEA.

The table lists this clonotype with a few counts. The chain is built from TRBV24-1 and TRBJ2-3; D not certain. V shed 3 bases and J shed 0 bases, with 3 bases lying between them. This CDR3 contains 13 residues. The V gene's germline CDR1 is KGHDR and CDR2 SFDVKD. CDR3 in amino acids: CATSDRSTDTQYF. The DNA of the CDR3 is TGTGCCACCAGTGATCGGAGCACAGATACGCAGTATTTT.

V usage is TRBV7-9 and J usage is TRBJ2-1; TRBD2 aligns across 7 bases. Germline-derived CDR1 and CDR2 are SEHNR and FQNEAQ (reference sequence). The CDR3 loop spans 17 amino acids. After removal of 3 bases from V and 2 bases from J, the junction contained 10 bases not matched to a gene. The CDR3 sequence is CASSLPKLAPTYNEQFF. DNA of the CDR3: TGTGCCAGCAGCTTGCCGAAACTAGCGCCGACCTACAATGAGCAGTTCTTC.

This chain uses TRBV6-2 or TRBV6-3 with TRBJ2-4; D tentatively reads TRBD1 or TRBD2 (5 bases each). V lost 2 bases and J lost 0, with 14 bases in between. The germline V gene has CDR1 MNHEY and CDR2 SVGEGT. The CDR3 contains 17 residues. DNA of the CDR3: TGTGCCAGCAGTTACCTTCCGGGACGGCTAGCCAAAAACATTCAGTACTTC. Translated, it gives CASSYLPGRLAKNIQYF.

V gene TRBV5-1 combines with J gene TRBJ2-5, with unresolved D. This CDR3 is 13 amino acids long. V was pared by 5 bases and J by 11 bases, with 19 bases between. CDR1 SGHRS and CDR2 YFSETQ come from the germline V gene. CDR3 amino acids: CASRTTGVNEQYF. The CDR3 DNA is TGCGCCAGCAGAACTACCGGAGTCAATGAGCAGTACTTC.

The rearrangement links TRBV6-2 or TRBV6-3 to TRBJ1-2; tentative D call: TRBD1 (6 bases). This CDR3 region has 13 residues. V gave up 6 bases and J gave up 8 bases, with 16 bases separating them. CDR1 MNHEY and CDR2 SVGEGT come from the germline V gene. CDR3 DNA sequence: TGTGCCAGCAGATCTACAGGGTCGGGGGGCTACACCTTC. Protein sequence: CASRSTGSGGYTF.

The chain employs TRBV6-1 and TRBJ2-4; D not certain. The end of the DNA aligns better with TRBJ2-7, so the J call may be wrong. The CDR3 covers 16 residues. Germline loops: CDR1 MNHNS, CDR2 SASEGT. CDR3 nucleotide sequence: TGTGCCAGCAGTGAAGGGGGAAGAGAGGAGCCGTACGAGCAGTACTTC. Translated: CASSEGGREEPYEQYF.

CDR3: CASSFNGQGAAGETQYF. The CDR3, as DNA: TGTGCCAGCAGCTTTAACGGACAGGGGGCGGCGGGAGAGACCCAGTACTTC. The rearrangement links TRBV7-8 to TRBJ2-5; 11 bases are shared with TRBD1. Germline V gene data show CDR1 as SGHVS and CDR2 as FQNEAQ. V trimming: 3 bases; J trimming: 4 bases; junction bases outside the gene matches: 10. The CDR3 has 17 residues.